This T cell receptor (beta chain) appears in the sequencing data of a study of Graves' ophthalmopathy and Graves' hyperthyroidism. Points from the study as a whole: Blood was where most expanded thyroid clonotypes above 0.001 frequency also turned up.

Amplified TCR beta CDR3 regions were obtained using RNA transcripts as template. The library came from an HTBI-primed first-round RT-PCR and a second-round multiplex PCR. Each CDR3 protein gets one entry after TCRdb re-called the multiplex PCR reads with MiXCR. The table records about 400,000 distinct CDR3 sequences, approximately 21% of them present only once. V gave up 2 bases and J gave up 1 base, with 9 bases separating them. The CDR3 contains 15 residues. This clonotype has ten or more counts. Its antigen is currently unknown. Enrollment excluded any patients with other autoimmune diseases, uncontrolled infections, pregnancy or lactation.

The TCR was taken from a woman younger than 30 with stable Graves' hyperthyroidism. The sequenced sample consisted of peripheral blood. The chain carries TRBV12-3 or TRBV12-4 and TRBJ1-5; no clear D. The CDR3 here is CASSLWSGSNQPQHF. Written as DNA, the CDR3 is TGTGCCAGCAGTTTATGGTCGGGGAGCAATCAGCCCCAGCATTTT.